This TCR beta chain is from a study of blood T cell repertoires in COVID-19. Only in-frame clones appear in the TCRdb table, and some are missing; sequencing was by immunoSEQ multiplex PCR. The data hold approximately 200,000 clones, with 65% to 85% observed a single time. Trimming took 5 bases from V and 4 from J; bases not matched to a gene: 9. The germline gives CDR1 MDHEN, CDR2 SYDVKM. The CDR3 length is 15 residues. Sequencing input: peripheral blood. The chain couples TRBV28 to TRBJ2-7; 9 nucleotides line up with TRBD1. The clonotype comes from a man between 60 and 75 years old with active or convalescent COVID-19. The CDR3 DNA reads as TGTGCCAGCAGTCCCCGCGGGACAGGGTCGTACGAGCAGTACTTC. This translates into CASSPRGTGSYEQYF.